This T cell receptor (beta chain) is drawn from a study of Graves' ophthalmopathy and Graves' hyperthyroidism. For the study at large: The authors defined stable hyperthyroidism as no ophthalmopathy within 18 months of follow-up.

Germline V gene lookup returns CDR1 SGHTA and CDR2 FQGNSA. The CDR3 spans 14 residues. V lost 0 bases and J 7 bases, leaving 12 bases between the germline ends. A diagnosis was made from clinical symptoms together with serum thyroxine, TRAb, thyroid ultrasound and orbital computed tomography. Investigators amplified TCR beta CDR3 regions from RNA transcripts. HTBI primers served in a first-round RT-PCR, which a second-round multiplex PCR followed. TCRdb used MiXCR to reprocess the multiplex PCR reads, holding one entry per CDR3 protein. The sample yields around 1,200,000 distinct CDR3 sequences, 35% to 40% seen once.

The material sequenced was peripheral blood or thyroid tissue (not recorded which). This chain links TRBV7-2 with TRBJ2-5; D is perhaps TRBD1 (6 bases). This TCR came from an adult man with Graves' hyperthyroidism. The CDR3 DNA reads as TGTGCCAGCAGCTTAGCGGGAGAAGGGGGGACCCAGTACTTC. It translates to CASSLAGEGGTQYF.